The 4 T cell receptor beta chains reported below all come from one sample, sequenced in a study of beta chain features in type 1 diabetes. General study results and limits: Among all four CD4+ subsets, Type 1 diabetes patients had TCRB CDR3s that were moderately but significantly shorter.

Their target antigens are unknown. As every portion of the isolated RNA was reverse transcribed, the sequencing read expressed TCRB transcripts. Profiling relied on immunoSEQ multiplex PCR, and the TCRdb table lists in-frame clones only, not all of them. The sample lists 600,000 to 750,000 clones, approximately 13% occurring once. Sequenced sample: naive CD4+ T cells from blood. All receptors derive from a man under 40 with type 1 diabetes.

This clone was seen just once. The CDR3 DNA reads as TGTGCCAGCAGCTTAAGCGGGCGGAGCACTGAAGCTTTCTTT. Protein product: CASSLSGRSTEAFF. V is TRBV11-3 and J is TRBJ1-1; no definite D call. With 2 bases removed from V and 4 bases from J, the gap between germline ends came to 11 bases. Germline V gives CDR1 SGHNT, CDR2 YENEEA. The CDR3 contains 14 residues.

The CDR3 DNA is TGCGCCAGCAGCCAAGGACGGATAAATGAAAAACTGTTTTTT. Protein: CASSQGRINEKLFF. The rearrangement joins TRBV4-3 to TRBJ1-4; D is ambiguous. This CDR3 has 14 amino acids. Germline V gives CDR1 LGHNA, CDR2 YSLEER. V lost 1 base, J lost 5 bases, and 8 bases lay in between.

This chain connects TRBV19 to TRBJ1-6; TRBD1 aligns across 8 bases. The V gene's germline CDR1 is LNHDA and CDR2 SQIVND (reference sequence). The V and J ends lost 6 bases and 4 bases, in that order; junction bases with no gene match: 5. CDR3 length: 15 amino acids. CDR3 in DNA: TGTGCCAGTAGGGAGACAGGGGCGTATAATTCACCCCTCCACTTT. This encodes CASRETGAYNSPLHF.

Remarks on this clone: This same CDR3 is encoded by further DNA sequences in the sample. V and J are TRBV7-9 and TRBJ1-5, with D perhaps TRBD1 (5 bases). With 5 bases removed from V and 5 bases from J, the gap between germline ends came to 7 bases. This CDR3 is built from 12 residues. The germline V gene encodes CDR1 SEHNR and CDR2 FQNEAQ (reference sequence). The CDR3 DNA sequence: TGTGCCAGCAGCCGAGGGGATCAGCCCCAGCATTTT. Translation: CASSRGDQPQHF.